One and the same sample provided the 2 T cell receptor beta chains below, sequenced in a study of T cells in Graves' hyperthyroidism and ophthalmopathy. Researchers amplified the TCR beta CDR3 regions from RNA transcripts. When the TCR CDR3 underwent first-round RT-PCR, the HTBI primer set was used. TCRdb redid the calling of the multiplex PCR reads with MiXCR, one entry per CDR3 protein. Of around 500,000 distinct CDR3 sequences in the sample, 22% are singletons; the top ten hold around 50%. Sequences were obtained from blood. Every receptor here comes from a woman aged 70-85 years with Graves' ophthalmopathy.

The V call is TRBV3-1, the J call TRBJ1-3; D gene ambiguous. Germline V gene sequence: CDR1 LGHDT, CDR2 YNNKEL (reference sequence). This CDR3 has 16 residues. The ends were cut back, 0 bases at V and 0 bases at J, with 9 bases in the middle. The CDR3 reads CASSQDAAFSGNTIYF. The CDR3 region has the DNA TGTGCCAGCAGCCAAGACGCCGCTTTCTCTGGAAACACCATATATTTT.

V and J are TRBV7-9 and TRBJ1-1, with 7 bases lining up with TRBD1. With 5 bases clipped from V and 2 bases from J, the junction kept 11 bases outside the gene matches. Germline CDR1 reads SEHNR; CDR2 reads FQNEAQ (reference sequence). The CDR3 loop spans 16 amino acids. CDR3 amino acids: CASSAIPGQINTEAFF. In DNA form, the CDR3 reads TGTGCCAGCAGCGCAATCCCGGGACAGATCAACACTGAAGCTTTCTTT.